The 11 T cell receptor beta chains below all came from one sample that was sequenced in a study of monozygotic twins with inflammatory bowel disease (dated by TCRdb to about 2019). The method behind the library was 5' RACE. Data came from an Illumina HiSeq 2500. TCRdb reprocessed the reads and lists each CDR3 protein sequence as a single entry, with no DNA. This sample's table contains 300,000 to 350,000 distinct CDR3 sequences. The biggest ten clones account for approximately 2% of the sample. The sequencing sample was made of blood. The receptors originated from a human donor with ulcerative colitis or Crohn's disease, or a healthy co-twin of an affected twin (not recorded which).

The genes are TRBV11-2 and TRBJ2-5; the TCRdb call, TRBD2, lacks DNA for checking. Germline V lookup: CDR1 SGHAT, CDR2 FQNNGV. The CDR3 covers 16 residues. CDR3 loop: CASSFSGTSAGETQYF.

V usage is TRBV10-3 and J usage is TRBJ2-1; the D gene TCRdb calls, TRBD1, cannot be checked with no DNA. This CDR3 is 14 amino acids long. Per germline, CDR1 ENHRY and CDR2 SYGVKD. Here the CDR3 reads CAGSLGGARQEQFF.

The rearrangement links TRBV5-1 to TRBJ2-3; TCRdb's D call, TRBD2, is unchecked because there is no DNA. The CDR3 has 16 amino acids. Germline-derived CDR1 and CDR2 are SGHRS and YFSETQ. CDR3 in amino acids: CASAAGLAERSDTQYF.

The chain has TRBV5-1 and TRBJ2-7; the D call of TRBD1 rests on TCRdb alone, since no DNA is present to check it. Germline lookup yields CDR1 SGHRS and CDR2 YFSETQ. The CDR3 runs 14 residues. The CDR3 region is CASSSGQTPYEQYF.

The J gene is TRBJ1-3, the V gene TRBV29-1. Germline V gene lookup returns CDR1 SQVTM and CDR2 ANQGSEA. The CDR3 runs to 14 residues. The CDR3 sequence is CSVVPVNSGNTIYF.

The chain recombines TRBV20-1 with TRBJ2-2; the D call of TRBD1 rests on TCRdb alone, since no DNA is present to check it. The CDR3 covers 15 residues. Germline V lookup: CDR1 DFQATT, CDR2 SNEGSKA (reference sequence). CDR3 loop: CSARIGTENTGELFF.

The chain recombines TRBV20-1 with TRBJ2-7; the TCRdb call, TRBD1, lacks DNA for checking. The CDR3 runs 15 residues. The germline V gene encodes CDR1 DFQATT and CDR2 SNEGSKA (reference sequence). The CDR3 region is CSARDSRGAWYEQYF.

The chain is built from TRBV12-3 or TRBV12-4 and TRBJ1-3. The CDR3 contains 15 residues. CDR3 sequence reads: CASSLWDLALDTIYF.

The chain employs TRBV12-3 or TRBV12-4 and TRBJ2-1; TCRdb outputs TRBD2, but without DNA this stays unchecked. This CDR3 is built from 17 residues. CDR3 loop: CASSQEGTWYQGNEQFF.

The chain couples TRBV3-1 to TRBJ2-5; TCRdb names TRBD2, which stays unverified in the absence of DNA. CDR1 LGHDT and CDR2 YNNKEL come from the germline V gene (reference sequence). There are 14 residues in the CDR3. The CDR3 loop is CASNLAGGKETQYF.

This chain connects TRBV19 to TRBJ2-2; absent DNA, TCRdb's TRBD1 call cannot be checked. The CDR3 is 15 amino acids. Germline V lookup: CDR1 LNHDA, CDR2 SQIVND (reference sequence). The CDR3 loop reads CASNQQGANTGELFF.